Listed below are T cell receptor beta chains from one sample, sequenced in a study of CD8+ T cells in alopecia areata. Using immunoSEQ multiplex PCR, the repertoire was profiled, and TCRdb retains in-frame clones only, with some absent. This table has around 290,000 clones, roughly 60% appearing once. Material: CD4+ T cells sorted from blood, obtained at week 24, from a patient treated with tofacitinib. The source is a human donor with alopecia areata. The CDR3 runs from the conserved cysteine through the conserved F or W. Each record gives: CDR3 DNA, CDR3 protein, D gene, clone size, V gene, J gene, CDR3 length. D genes are given only for firm matches. The listing skips clone size in some rows; elsewhere it reads once, few, many or a size class.

TGTGCCAGCAGCTTGGCTGACTCACGAGAGACCCAGTACTTC,CASSLADSRETQYF,NA,NA,TRBV5-6,TRBJ2-5,14
TGCAGTGCTAGGGACAGATGGCTCACCTTC,CSARDRWLTF,NA,NA,TRBV20-1,TRBJ1-2,10
TGTGCCAGCAGTCAATCCCCTTCCCACTACGAGCAGTACTTC,CASSQSPSHYEQYF,NA,few,TRBV7-9,TRBJ2-7,14
TGCGCCAGCAGCTCCGGGACTCATACAGATACGCAGTATTTT,CASSSGTHTDTQYF,NA,NA,TRBV5-1,TRBJ2-3,14
TGCGCCAGCAGCTCCCTGAAACCAGGGGAGGAGACCCAGTACTTC,CASSSLKPGEETQYF,NA,NA,TRBV5-1,TRBJ2-5,15
TGTGCCACCAGCAGAGACGTCAGGGAATCCTACGAGCAGTACTTC,CATSRDVRESYEQYF,NA,few,TRBV15,TRBJ2-7,15
TGCGCCAGCAGCCAAGGCCAGGGAAGGAGGAAGAATCAGCCCCAGCATTTT,CASSQGQGRRKNQPQHF,NA,NA,TRBV4-3,TRBJ1-5,17
TGTGCCAGCAGCACCCGGACAGGGAGCCTGGTCGGCAAGGCTTTCTTT,CASSTRTGSLVGKAFF,TRBD1,NA,TRBV7-9,TRBJ1-1,16
TGTGCCAGCAGCCTACGGTACCGGGAGAACACTGAAGCTTTCTTT,CASSLRYRENTEAFF,NA,NA,TRBV4-2,TRBJ1-1,15
TGTGCCATCAGCTACTCGGGGGGCCAAGAGACCCAGTACTTC,CAISYSGGQETQYF,TRBD2,few,TRBV10-3,TRBJ2-5,14
TGTGCCAGCAGCTTAGGGGGGGAGGCCTCAGGCTACACCTTC,CASSLGGEASGYTF,NA,few,TRBV7-9,TRBJ1-2,14
TGTGCCAGTGGTAGGGGGAACACTGAAGCTTTCTTT,CASGRGNTEAFF,NA,NA,TRBV2,TRBJ1-1,12
TGTGCCTGGACCCAGGGCAAGACGAGGGGCTACACCTTC,CAWTQGKTRGYTF,NA,NA,TRBV30,TRBJ1-2,13
TGTGCCAGCACCGCAGCTAACTATGGCTACACCTTC,CASTAANYGYTF,NA,NA,TRBV5-6,TRBJ1-2,12
TGTGCCATCAGTGACAGGGTTGCGGACAATGAGCAGTTCTTC,CAISDRVADNEQFF,NA,NA,TRBV10-3,TRBJ2-1,14
TGTGCCAGCAGCGATAGGACAGGGAGAAATGAAAAACTGTTTTTT,CASSDRTGRNEKLFF,TRBD1,NA,TRBV6-5,TRBJ1-4,15
TGTGCCAGCAGCGTAGGGGGCCCTAGGATGACAGACTATGGCTACACCTTC,CASSVGGPRMTDYGYTF,NA,few,TRBV9,TRBJ1-2,17
TGCGCCAGCAGCCCCGCGCAGGCTAACACTGAAGCTTTCTTT,CASSPAQANTEAFF,NA,NA,TRBV4-3,TRBJ1-1,14
TGTGCCAGCAGCGCCCGACATGGGAACTACGAGCAGTACTTC,CASSARHGNYEQYF,NA,NA,TRBV9,TRBJ2-7,14
TGTGCCAGCAGTTTTTCAGGCGGCTACACCTTC,CASSFSGGYTF,NA,NA,TRBV28,TRBJ1-2,11
TGCGCCAGCAGAGCCGGTCCGACAGACACTGAAGCTTTCTTT,CASRAGPTDTEAFF,NA,once,TRBV5-1,TRBJ1-1,14
TGTGCCAGCAGCTTAAAGCAGCAAGGGACCCAGTACTTC,CASSLKQQGTQYF,NA,few,TRBV7-6,TRBJ2-5,13
TGTGCCAGCAGCCACAAGGGGACACGAGATACGCAGTATTTT,CASSHKGTRDTQYF,NA,NA,TRBV14,TRBJ2-3,14
TGCAGCGCCCGAAAGGACAGGGGGATGAATTCACCCCTCCACTTT,CSARKDRGMNSPLHF,TRBD1,NA,TRBV29-1,TRBJ1-6,15
TGTGCCAGCAGTCCTCGCGGGACATTCGGTCAGCCCCAGCATTTT,CASSPRGTFGQPQHF,NA,NA,TRBV27,TRBJ1-5,15
TGTGCCAGCAGCTTAGCGGGTGGGAAAGCAGATACGCAGTATTTT,CASSLAGGKADTQYF,NA,NA,TRBV11-3,TRBJ2-3,15
TGCGCCAGCAGCCCCTCAGGGGGACGAGCCAAGAACACCGGGGAGCTGTTTTTT,CASSPSGGRAKNTGELFF,TRBD1,NA,TRBV4-1,TRBJ2-2,18
TGCAGCGAGTCCCAGCAGCGAGATACGCAGTATTTT,CSESQQRDTQYF,NA,NA,TRBV29-1,TRBJ2-3,12
TGTGCCAGCAGTCTCGGGACACCGACAGTGCGTGAAGCTTTCTTT,CASSLGTPTVREAFF,NA,NA,TRBV27,TRBJ1-1,15